The 27 T cell receptor beta chains below were found in one sample sequenced in a study of Tregs in tolerant kidney transplant recipients. Sequenced by immunoSEQ multiplex PCR; TCRdb stores in-frame clones only, minus some. The sample has approximately 50,000 clones. The starting material was CD4+ T cells from blood, obtained before the transplant. All receptors derive from a human donor who received a combined kidney and bone marrow transplant.

As concerns this clone: The read ends 3 residues early relative to the CDR3; the germline J gene fills the gap. This sample includes further DNA sequences coding for the same CDR3. This chain joins TRBV7-2 and TRBJ1-4; D perhaps matches TRBD1 (6 bases). Germline V lookup: CDR1 SGHTA, CDR2 FQGNSA. With 0 bases removed from V and 7 bases from J, the gap between germline ends came to 9 bases. The length of the CDR3 is 14 residues. The CDR3 here is CASSLAGGGEKLFF. CDR3 DNA (partial): TGTGCCAGCAGCTTAGCTGGGGGCGGTGAAAAA.

Concerning this clone: The CDR3 goes on 3 residues after the read ends, and that part is filled in from the germline J gene. This chain connects TRBV18 to TRBJ2-7; 10 positions match TRBD2. Trimming took 4 bases from V and 2 from J; bases not matched to a gene: 8. This CDR3 contains 16 residues. The germline CDR1 and CDR2 sequences are KGHSH and LQKENI. The CDR3 spells CASSQWTSGTAYEQYF. Partial CDR3 DNA: TGTGCCAGCTCACAATGGACTAGCGGTACGGCCTACGAG.

For this clone: The read stops 3 residues short of the end of the CDR3; the missing end is completed from the germline J gene. The J gene is TRBJ2-5, the V gene TRBV7-8; D may be TRBD2 (5 bases). The V end lost 2 bases, the J end lost 5 bases, and 12 bases lay between the germline ends. Germline CDR1 is SGHVS and CDR2 is FQNEAQ. The CDR3 has 14 residues. The CDR3 region is CASSLRAGAETQYF. The DNA read from the CDR3 is TGTGCCAGCAGCTTACGGGCGGGCGCGGAGACC.

Note on this clone: Coverage ceases 3 residues before the CDR3 finishes, and the germline J gene fills in the end. The rearrangement uses TRBV6-2 or TRBV6-3 and TRBJ2-6; D gene uncertain. This CDR3 comprises 13 residues. Trimming pared 6 bases from V and 0 bases from J, leaving 3 bases between. Germline loops: CDR1 MNHEY, CDR2 SVGEGT. CDR3 sequence reads: CASSLSGANVLTF. The CDR3 bases that were read are TGTGCCAGCAGCCTCTCTGGGGCCAACGTC.

On this clone itself: The CDR3 goes on 3 residues after the read ends, and that part is filled in from the germline J gene. This chain connects TRBV10-3 to TRBJ1-6; 7 bases fit TRBD1. V shed 5 bases, J shed 2 bases, and the junction held 9 bases outside the gene matches. The CDR3 contains 17 residues. Per germline, CDR1 ENHRY and CDR2 SYGVKD. The DNA read from the CDR3 is TGTGCCATCAGTCAAGTAGACAGGGACACCTATAATTCACCC. It codes for CAISQVDRDTYNSP. The whole CDR3 sequence reads CAISQVDRDTYNSPLHF.

In the case of this clone: Coverage ceases 3 residues before the CDR3 finishes, and the germline J gene fills in the end. J is TRBJ2-1 and V is TRBV18; a possible D gene is TRBD2 (6 bases). Looked up from germline, CDR1 is KGHSH and CDR2 is LQKENI. V lost 3 bases and J 0 bases, leaving 12 bases between the germline ends. This CDR3 is 16 amino acids long. The sequenced CDR3 bases are TGTGCCAGCTCACCTGGACTAACAGACTCCTACAATGAG. Residues: CASSPGLTDSYNE. The full CDR3 is CASSPGLTDSYNEQFF.

As for this clone: Coverage ceases 3 residues before the CDR3 finishes, and the germline J gene fills in the end. The rearrangement links TRBV20-1 to TRBJ2-3; 8 positions match TRBD2. J was trimmed by 2 bases and V by 6 bases; bases with no gene match: 10. The CDR3 contains 15 residues. Germline CDR1 reads DFQATT; CDR2 reads SNEGSKA (reference sequence). The CDR3 protein is CSAHMTSAITDTQYF. The CDR3 bases that were read are TGCAGTGCCCATATGACTAGCGCTATCACAGATACG.

For this clone: The read terminates 3 residues before the CDR3 end, so the remaining end is supplied by the germline J gene. The chain uses TRBV10-3 and TRBJ1-3, with TRBD1 identical over 8 bases. This CDR3 comprises 14 residues. With V trimmed by 0 bases and J by 7 bases, 2 bases remained unmatched. Germline CDR1 and CDR2: ENHRY and SYGVKD. CDR3 bases read: TGTGCCATCAGTGAGTCCGACAGGGGTAACACC. It is translated as CAISESDRGNT. The full CDR3 reads CAISESDRGNTIYF.

On this clone itself: The read halts 3 residues ahead of the CDR3 end, with the missing end drawn from the germline J gene. The rearrangement joins TRBV6-1 to TRBJ1-5; 8 nucleotides match TRBD1. There are 14 residues in the CDR3. Germline loops: CDR1 MNHNS, CDR2 SASEGT. Losses at the gene ends were 4 bases for V and 7 bases for J; bases not matched to a gene: 6. This CDR3 is CASSGQGLGQPQHF. The DNA read from the CDR3 is TGTGCCAGCAGTGGACAGGGGCTCGGGCAGCCC.

The sequenced CDR3 bases are TGTGCCAGCAGCTCCCGGCGGGGTTTCGGCGAG. Its protein is CASSSRRGFGE. The full CDR3 reads CASSSRRGFGEQYF. The V and J genes are TRBV7-8 and TRBJ2-7; a weak D match, TRBD2 (6 bases). The read comes to an end 3 residues before the CDR3 does, leaving the germline J gene to fill in the end. Trimming left V 4 bases short and J 6 bases short, with 16 bases between. Germline-derived CDR1 and CDR2 are SGHVS and FQNEAQ. The CDR3 is made up of 14 amino acids.

Points on this clone: Coverage ceases 3 residues before the CDR3 finishes, and the germline J gene fills in the end. This chain links TRBV5-1 with TRBJ1-3, with 8 bases fitting TRBD1. Germline loops: CDR1 SGHRS, CDR2 YFSETQ. Trimming took 4 bases from V and 8 from J; bases not matched to a gene: 5. This CDR3 has 13 amino acids. The sequenced CDR3 bases are TGCGCCAGCAGCGAGGACAGGGTTGACACC. Translation: CASSEDRVDT. The complete CDR3 reads CASSEDRVDTIYF.

Notes on this clone: The CDR3 is cut off 3 residues early in the read; its end comes from the germline J gene. This rearrangement joins TRBV19 to TRBJ2-5; a possible D gene is TRBD1 (5 bases). Between the trimmed V and J ends, which lost 4 bases and 5 bases, there was a span of 17 bases. The CDR3 is 15 residues long. CDR1 is LNHDA, CDR2 SQIVND, per germline (reference sequence). CDR3 bases read: TGTGCCAGTAGTACCCAGCAGGGTTGGTGGGAGACC. Protein product: CASSTQQGWWET. The full CDR3 sequence reads CASSTQQGWWETQYF. Based on the CDR3 plus reference TRBV19 and TRBJ2-5, the full variable domain is DGGITQSPKYLFRKEGQNVTLSCEQNLNHDAMYWYRQDPGQGLRLIYYSQIVNDFQKGDIAEGYSVSREKKESFPLTVTSAQKNPTAFYLCASSTQQGWWETQYFGPGTRLLVL.

Regarding this clone: The CDR3 is cut off 3 residues early in the read; its end comes from the germline J gene. The chain has TRBV10-3 and TRBJ2-5, with a weak D call TRBD1 (6 bases). The CDR3 loop spans 14 amino acids. Germline CDR1 and CDR2: ENHRY and SYGVKD. V was clipped by 0 bases and J by 4 bases, with 9 bases between them. The CDR3 bases that were read are TGTGCCATCAGTGAGTCAGCAGGGGCAGAGACC. Translating gives CAISESAGAET. The whole CDR3 reads CAISESAGAETQYF.

For this clone: Coverage ceases 3 residues before the CDR3 finishes, and the germline J gene fills in the end. V is TRBV7-8 and J is TRBJ1-1; 7 bases line up with TRBD1. The germline V gene encodes CDR1 SGHVS and CDR2 FQNEAQ. The length of the CDR3 is 15 residues. J lost 0 bases, V lost 4 bases, and 5 bases had no gene match. CDR3 DNA (partial): TGTGCCAGCAGCTCCTACAGGGGAGTGAACACTGAA. This encodes CASSSYRGVNTE. The CDR3 in its entirety is CASSSYRGVNTEAFF.

Remarks on this clone: The CDR3 end is not reached by the read, which stops 3 residues before it; the germline J gene fills it in. The chain combines TRBV20-1 with TRBJ2-2; tentatively, D is TRBD2 (5 bases). In germline, CDR1 is DFQATT, CDR2 SNEGSKA (reference sequence). Trimming stripped 4 bases from V and 4 bases from J, with 10 bases between. The CDR3 has 13 residues. The CDR3 bases that were read are TGCAGTGCTATCCGTGAGGGCACCGGGGAG. Its protein product is CSAIREGTGE. The full CDR3 protein is CSAIREGTGELFF.

Note on this clone: The sequenced fragment ends 3 residues before the CDR3 boundary, so the rest is inferred from the germline J gene. The V and J genes are TRBV2 and TRBJ1-2; TRBD1 aligns across 9 bases. The CDR3 contains 15 residues. V dropped 5 bases and J dropped 3; count of bases not matched to a gene: 7. The germline CDR1 and CDR2 sequences are SNHLY and FYNNEI. Partial CDR3 DNA: TGTGCCAGCAGTCCCGGGACAGGGTTTGACTATGGC. It encodes CASSPGTGFDYG. The full CDR3 sequence reads CASSPGTGFDYGYTF.

Regarding this clone: The read ends 3 residues shy of where the CDR3 ends; the end is completed using the germline J gene. The chain carries TRBV7-2 and TRBJ1-2, with no clear D. CDR1 and CDR2 (germline): SGHTA, FQGNSA. The V and J ends lost 1 base and 0 bases respectively, with 9 bases between them. CDR3 size: 15 residues. CDR3 DNA (partial): TGTGCCAGCAGCTTAGTACACAGTCCTAACTATGGC. Protein product: CASSLVHSPNYG. The whole CDR3 sequence is CASSLVHSPNYGYTF.

Of note for this clone: Read sequence stops 3 residues before the CDR3 end, and the germline J gene provides the missing end. The rearrangement joins TRBV19 to TRBJ1-6; D possibly corresponds to TRBD1 (6 bases). Germline V gives CDR1 LNHDA, CDR2 SQIVND (reference sequence). The CDR3 covers 14 residues. The germline V and J ends were trimmed by 3 bases and 5 bases, with 8 bases remaining between them. The covered CDR3 bases are TGTGCCAGTAGTATGGGGACAAATAATTCACCC. The encoded protein is CASSMGTNNSP. In full, the CDR3 is CASSMGTNNSPLHF.

As for this clone: The read ends 3 residues early relative to the CDR3; the germline J gene fills the gap. The chain couples TRBV7-8 to TRBJ2-5, with D tentatively TRBD1 (5 bases). V lost 5 bases to trimming and J lost 0 bases, with 10 bases between them. This CDR3 has 14 residues. Germline V gene sequence: CDR1 SGHVS, CDR2 FQNEAQ. The part of the CDR3 DNA that was read is TGTGCCAGCAGCCCCAGGGAAAACCAAGAGACC. It yields the protein CASSPRENQET. The full CDR3 protein is CASSPRENQETQYF.

In the case of this clone: The read is 3 residues too short to cover the CDR3 end, so that end is filled in from the germline J gene. The chain carries TRBV2 and TRBJ1-2; tentative D call: TRBD1 (6 bases). Germline V lookup: CDR1 SNHLY, CDR2 FYNNEI. The CDR3 has 13 residues. V was shortened by 6 bases and J by 4 bases, with 12 bases between the two germline ends. The sequenced part of the CDR3 DNA is TGTGCCAGCAGCCCCGGACAGAGCTATGGC. This encodes CASSPGQSYG. The full CDR3 reads CASSPGQSYGYTF.

CDR3 DNA (partial): TGCGCCAGCAGCTTGGCCCCAGCGGACATT. The encoded protein is CASSLAPADI. The CDR3 in its entirety is CASSLAPADIQYF. The chain uses TRBV5-1 and TRBJ2-4, with a possible D match to TRBD2 (5 bases). The CDR3 end falls 3 residues outside the read, so it is completed with the germline J gene. With 0 bases removed from V and 8 bases from J, the gap between germline ends came to 9 bases. This CDR3 comprises 13 residues. Germline V CDR1 and CDR2: SGHRS, YFSETQ.

A word on this clone: The read gets to within 3 residues of the CDR3 end, and the germline J gene fills in the rest. This rearrangement joins TRBV6-2 or TRBV6-3 to TRBJ1-4; no clear D. The CDR3 is made up of 14 amino acids. Germline V gene sequence: CDR1 MNHEY, CDR2 SVGEGT. The ends were cut back, 2 bases at V and 7 bases at J, with 11 bases in the middle. The DNA read from the CDR3 is TGTGCCAGCAGTTACATGAGGAGCGGTGAAAAA. Amino acid sequence: CASSYMRSGEK. The CDR3 as a whole reads CASSYMRSGEKLFF.

For this clone: The read halts 3 residues ahead of the CDR3 end, with the missing end drawn from the germline J gene. The chain has TRBV7-9 and TRBJ2-4; TRBD2 matches at 8 bases. CDR1 is SEHNR and CDR2 is FQNEAQ in the germline V gene (reference sequence). V shed 5 bases, J shed 7 bases, and the junction held 7 bases outside the gene matches. This CDR3 spans 14 amino acids. The CDR3 loop reads CASSPTSGTNIQYF. Incomplete CDR3 DNA: TGTGCCAGCAGCCCAACTAGCGGTACCAACATT.

Concerning this clone itself: The observed sequence ends 3 residues before the CDR3 terminus, with the missing tail filled in from the germline J gene. The V call is TRBV11-2, the J call TRBJ2-2, with D unclear. The germline V and J ends were trimmed by 1 base and 6 bases, with 9 bases remaining between them. This CDR3 has 14 residues. Germline values: CDR1 SGHAT, CDR2 FQNNGV. The CDR3 bases that were read are TGTGCCAGCAGCTTAGTCGGGTTGGCCGGGGAG. Translation gives CASSLVGLAGE. Given in full, the CDR3 is CASSLVGLAGELFF.

Regarding this clone: The CDR3 end is not reached by the read, which stops 3 residues before it; the germline J gene fills it in. This rearrangement joins TRBV18 to TRBJ2-6; TRBD1 agrees at 7 bases. Trimming at V came to 3 bases and at J to 0 bases, leaving 5 bases not matched to a gene. CDR3 length: 17 residues. Per the germline V gene, CDR1 is KGHSH and CDR2 is LQKENI. CDR3 DNA, as far as it was read: TGTGCCAGCTCACCCCGACAGGGAATCTCTGGGGCCAACGTC. Amino acid sequence: CASSPRQGISGANV. The whole CDR3 sequence reads CASSPRQGISGANVLTF. The full variable domain, rest sourced from reference TRBV18 and TRBJ2-6, is NAGVMQNPRHLVRRRGQEARLRCSPMKGHSHVYWYRQLPEEGLKFMVYLQKENIIDESGMPKERFSAEFPKEGPSILRIQQVVRGDSAAYFCASSPRQGISGANVLTFGAGSRLTVL.

Comments on this clone: Read data end 3 residues before the CDR3 end; the end is taken from the germline J gene. The genes are TRBV7-2 and TRBJ2-3; a weak D match, TRBD2 (7 bases). Germline loops: CDR1 SGHTA, CDR2 FQGNSA. The CDR3 runs to 15 residues. Trimming took 3 bases from V and 3 from J, leaving 13 bases between them. The CDR3 loop is CASSFYGGPTDTQYF. The covered CDR3 bases are TGTGCCAGCAGCTTCTACGGGGGGCCGACAGATACG.

Regarding this clone: Read data end 3 residues before the CDR3 end; the end is taken from the germline J gene. This chain links TRBV19 with TRBJ2-3, with a weak D call TRBD1 (6 bases). Germline CDR1 reads LNHDA; CDR2 reads SQIVND (reference sequence). CDR3 length: 14 amino acids. Between the trimmed V and J ends, which lost 3 bases and 4 bases, there was a span of 11 bases. CDR3 sequence reads: CASSIQGFPDTQYF. The sequenced CDR3 bases are TGTGCCAGTAGTATTCAGGGGTTCCCAGATACG.